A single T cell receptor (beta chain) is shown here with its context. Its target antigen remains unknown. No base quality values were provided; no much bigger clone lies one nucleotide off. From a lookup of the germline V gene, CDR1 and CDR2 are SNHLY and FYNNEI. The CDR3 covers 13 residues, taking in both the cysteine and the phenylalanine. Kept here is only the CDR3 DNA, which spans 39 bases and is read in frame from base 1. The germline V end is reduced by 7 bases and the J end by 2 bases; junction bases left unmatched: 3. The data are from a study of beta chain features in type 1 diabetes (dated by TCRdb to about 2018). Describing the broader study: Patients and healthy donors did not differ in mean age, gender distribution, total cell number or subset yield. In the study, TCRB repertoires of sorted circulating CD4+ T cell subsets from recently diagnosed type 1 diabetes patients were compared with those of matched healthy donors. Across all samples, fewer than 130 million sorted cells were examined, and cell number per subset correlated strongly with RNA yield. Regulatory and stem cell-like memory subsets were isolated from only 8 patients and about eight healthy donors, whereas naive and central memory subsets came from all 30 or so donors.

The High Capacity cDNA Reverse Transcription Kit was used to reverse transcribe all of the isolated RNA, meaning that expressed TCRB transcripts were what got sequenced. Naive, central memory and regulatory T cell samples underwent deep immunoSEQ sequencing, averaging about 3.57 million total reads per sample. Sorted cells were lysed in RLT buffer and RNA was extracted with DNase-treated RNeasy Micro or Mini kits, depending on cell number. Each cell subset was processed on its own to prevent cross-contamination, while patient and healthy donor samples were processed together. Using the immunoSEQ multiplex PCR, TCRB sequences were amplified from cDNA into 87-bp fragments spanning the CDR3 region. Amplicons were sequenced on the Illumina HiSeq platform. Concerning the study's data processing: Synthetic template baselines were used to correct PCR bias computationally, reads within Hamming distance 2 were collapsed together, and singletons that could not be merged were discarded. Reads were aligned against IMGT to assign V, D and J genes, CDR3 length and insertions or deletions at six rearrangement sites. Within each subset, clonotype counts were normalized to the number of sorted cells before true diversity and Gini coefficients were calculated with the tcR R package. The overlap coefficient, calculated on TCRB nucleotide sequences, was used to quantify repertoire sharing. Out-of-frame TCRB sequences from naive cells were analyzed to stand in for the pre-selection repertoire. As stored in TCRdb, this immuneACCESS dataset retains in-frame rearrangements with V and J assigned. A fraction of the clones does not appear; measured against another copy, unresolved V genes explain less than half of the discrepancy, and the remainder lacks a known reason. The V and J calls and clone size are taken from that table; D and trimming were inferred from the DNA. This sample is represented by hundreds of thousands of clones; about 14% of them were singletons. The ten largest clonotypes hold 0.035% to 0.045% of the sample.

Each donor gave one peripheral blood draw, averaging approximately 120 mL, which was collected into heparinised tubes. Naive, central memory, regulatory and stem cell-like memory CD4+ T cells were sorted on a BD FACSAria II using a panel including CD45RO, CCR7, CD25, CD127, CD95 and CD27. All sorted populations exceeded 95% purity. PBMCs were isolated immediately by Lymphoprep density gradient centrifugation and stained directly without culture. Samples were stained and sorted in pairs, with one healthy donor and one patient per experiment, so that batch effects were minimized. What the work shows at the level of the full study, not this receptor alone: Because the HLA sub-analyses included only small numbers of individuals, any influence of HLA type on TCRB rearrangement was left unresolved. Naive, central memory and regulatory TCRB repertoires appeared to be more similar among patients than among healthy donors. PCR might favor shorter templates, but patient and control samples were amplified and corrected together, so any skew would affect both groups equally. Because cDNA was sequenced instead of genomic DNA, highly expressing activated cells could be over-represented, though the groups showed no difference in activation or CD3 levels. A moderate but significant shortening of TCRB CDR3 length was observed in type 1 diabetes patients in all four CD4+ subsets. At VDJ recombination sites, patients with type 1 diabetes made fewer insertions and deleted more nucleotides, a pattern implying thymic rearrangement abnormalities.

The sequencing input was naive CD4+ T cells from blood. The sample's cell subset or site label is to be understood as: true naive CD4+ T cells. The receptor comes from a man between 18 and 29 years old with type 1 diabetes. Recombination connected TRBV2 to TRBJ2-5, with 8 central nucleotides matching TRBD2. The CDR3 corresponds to CASKIAGQETQYF. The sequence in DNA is TGTGCCAGCAAAATAGCGGGGCAAGAGACCCAGTACTTC.